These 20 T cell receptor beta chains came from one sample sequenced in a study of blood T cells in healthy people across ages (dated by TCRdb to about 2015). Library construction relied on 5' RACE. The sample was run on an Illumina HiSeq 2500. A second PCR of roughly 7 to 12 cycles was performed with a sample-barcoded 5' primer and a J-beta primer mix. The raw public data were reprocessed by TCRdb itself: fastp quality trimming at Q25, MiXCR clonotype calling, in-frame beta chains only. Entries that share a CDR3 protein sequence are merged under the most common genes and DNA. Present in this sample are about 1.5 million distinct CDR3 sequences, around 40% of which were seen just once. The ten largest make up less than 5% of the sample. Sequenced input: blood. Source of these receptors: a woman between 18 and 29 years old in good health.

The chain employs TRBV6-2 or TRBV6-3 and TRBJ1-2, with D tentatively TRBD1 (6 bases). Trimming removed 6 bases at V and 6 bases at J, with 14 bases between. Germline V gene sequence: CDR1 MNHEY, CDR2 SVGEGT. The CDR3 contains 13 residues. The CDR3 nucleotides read TGTGCCAGCAGACACCAACAGGGAAATGGCTACACCTTC. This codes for CASRHQQGNGYTF.

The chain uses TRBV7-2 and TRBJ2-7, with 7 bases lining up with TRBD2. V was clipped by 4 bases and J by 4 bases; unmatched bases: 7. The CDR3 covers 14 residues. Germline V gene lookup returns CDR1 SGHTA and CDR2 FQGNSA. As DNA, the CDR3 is TGTGCCAGCAGCTGGGGGGGGTATATGTACGAGCAGTACTTC. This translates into CASSWGGYMYEQYF.

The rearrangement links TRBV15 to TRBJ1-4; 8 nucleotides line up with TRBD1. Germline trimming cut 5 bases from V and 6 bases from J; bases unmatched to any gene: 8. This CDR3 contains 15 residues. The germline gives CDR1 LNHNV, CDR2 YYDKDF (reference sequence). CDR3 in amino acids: CATSRWTGRDEKLFF. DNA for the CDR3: TGTGCCACCAGCCGCTGGACAGGGCGGGATGAAAAACTGTTTTTT. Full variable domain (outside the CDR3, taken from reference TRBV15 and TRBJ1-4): DAMVIQNPRYQVTQFGKPVTLSCSQTLNHNVMYWYQQKSSQAPKLLFHYYDKDFNNEADTPDNFQSRRPNTSFCFLDIRSPGLGDTAMYLCATSRWTGRDEKLFFGSGTQLSVL.

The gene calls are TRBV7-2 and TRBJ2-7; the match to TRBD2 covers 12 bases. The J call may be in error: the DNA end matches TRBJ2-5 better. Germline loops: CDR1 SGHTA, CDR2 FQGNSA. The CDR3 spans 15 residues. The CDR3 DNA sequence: TGTGCCAGCAGCATGACTAGCGGGAGTTCGGAGACCCAGTACTTC. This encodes CASSMTSGSSETQYF.

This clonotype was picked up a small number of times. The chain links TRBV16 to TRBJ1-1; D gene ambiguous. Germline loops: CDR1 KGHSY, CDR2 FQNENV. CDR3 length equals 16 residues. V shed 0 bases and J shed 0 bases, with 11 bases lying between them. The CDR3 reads CASSQSSASMNTEAFF. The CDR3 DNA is TGTGCCAGCAGCCAATCTTCAGCGTCCATGAACACTGAAGCTTTCTTT. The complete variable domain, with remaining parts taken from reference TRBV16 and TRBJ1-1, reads GEEVAQTPKHLVRGEGQKAKLYCAPIKGHSYVFWYQQVLKNEFKFLISFQNENVFDETGMPKERFSAKCLPNSPCSLEIQATKLEDSAVYFCASSQSSASMNTEAFFGQGTRLTVV.

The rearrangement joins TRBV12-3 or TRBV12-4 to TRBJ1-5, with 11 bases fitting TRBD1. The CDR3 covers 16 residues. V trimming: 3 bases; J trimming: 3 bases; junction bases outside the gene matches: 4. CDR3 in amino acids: CASSFHGQGANQPQHF. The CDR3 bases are TGTGCCAGCAGTTTCCACGGACAGGGGGCCAATCAGCCCCAGCATTTT.

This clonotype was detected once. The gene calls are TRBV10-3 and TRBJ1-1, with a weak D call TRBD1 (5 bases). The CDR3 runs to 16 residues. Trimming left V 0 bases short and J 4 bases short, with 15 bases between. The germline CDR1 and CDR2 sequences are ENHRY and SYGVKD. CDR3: CAISESFGREGTEAFF. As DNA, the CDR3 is TGTGCCATCAGTGAGTCGTTCGGCAGGGAGGGCACTGAAGCTTTCTTT.

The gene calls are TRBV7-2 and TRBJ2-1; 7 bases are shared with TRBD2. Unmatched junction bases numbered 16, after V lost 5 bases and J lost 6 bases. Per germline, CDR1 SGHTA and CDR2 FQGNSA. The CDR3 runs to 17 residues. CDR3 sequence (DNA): TGTGCCAGCAGCCCAAGGGCGGGAGATTATAGGGTCAATGAGCAGTTCTTC. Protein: CASSPRAGDYRVNEQFF.

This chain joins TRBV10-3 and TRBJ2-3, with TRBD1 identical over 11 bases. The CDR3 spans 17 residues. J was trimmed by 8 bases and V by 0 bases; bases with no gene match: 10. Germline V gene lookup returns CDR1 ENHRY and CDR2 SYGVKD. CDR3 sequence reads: CAISESRGGQGARTQYF. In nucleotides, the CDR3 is TGTGCCATCAGTGAGTCGAGAGGCGGACAGGGGGCGCGTACGCAGTATTTT.

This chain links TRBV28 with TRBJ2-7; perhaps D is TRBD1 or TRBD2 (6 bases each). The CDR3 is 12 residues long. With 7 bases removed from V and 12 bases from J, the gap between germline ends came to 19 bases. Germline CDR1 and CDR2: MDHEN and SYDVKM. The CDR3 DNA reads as TGTGCCAGCACGCGGGGACAAGATATTCCGTACTTC. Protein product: CASTRGQDIPYF.

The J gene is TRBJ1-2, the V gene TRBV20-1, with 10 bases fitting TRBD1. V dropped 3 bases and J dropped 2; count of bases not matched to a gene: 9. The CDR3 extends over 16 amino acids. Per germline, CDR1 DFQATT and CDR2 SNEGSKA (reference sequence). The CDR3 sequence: CSASGDRGLRNYGYTF. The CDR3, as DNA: TGCAGTGCTAGCGGGGACAGGGGATTACGAAACTATGGCTACACCTTC.

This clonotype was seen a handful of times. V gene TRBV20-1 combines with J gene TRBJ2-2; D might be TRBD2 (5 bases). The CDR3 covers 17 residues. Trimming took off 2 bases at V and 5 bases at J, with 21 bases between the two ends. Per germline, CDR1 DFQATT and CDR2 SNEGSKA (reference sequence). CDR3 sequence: CSARPPEEGVGTGELFF. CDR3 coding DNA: TGCAGTGCTAGACCGCCCGAAGAGGGAGTAGGGACCGGGGAGCTGTTTTTT.

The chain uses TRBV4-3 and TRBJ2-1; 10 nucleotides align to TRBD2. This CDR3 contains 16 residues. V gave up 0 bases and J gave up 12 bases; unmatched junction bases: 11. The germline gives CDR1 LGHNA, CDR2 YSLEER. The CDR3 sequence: CASSQDYGLAESGQFF. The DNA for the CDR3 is TGCGCCAGCAGCCAAGATTACGGACTAGCGGAGTCTGGGCAGTTCTTC.

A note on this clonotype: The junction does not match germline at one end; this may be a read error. CDR3 DNA sequence: TGTGCTAGCAGCTTAGGTTGGACAGATAACTATGGCTACACCTTC. Amino acids: CASSLGWTDNYGYTF. The chain uses TRBV7-7 and TRBJ1-2; a weak D match, TRBD1 (6 bases). Germline assignment: CDR1 SSHAT and CDR2 FNYEAQ (reference sequence). CDR3 length equals 15 residues.

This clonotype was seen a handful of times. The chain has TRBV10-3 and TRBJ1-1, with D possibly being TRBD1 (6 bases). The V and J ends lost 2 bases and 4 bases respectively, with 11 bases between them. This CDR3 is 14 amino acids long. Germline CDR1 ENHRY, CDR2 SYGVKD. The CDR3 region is CAISEPTGPTEAFF. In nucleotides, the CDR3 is TGTGCCATCAGTGAGCCTACAGGGCCCACTGAAGCTTTCTTT.

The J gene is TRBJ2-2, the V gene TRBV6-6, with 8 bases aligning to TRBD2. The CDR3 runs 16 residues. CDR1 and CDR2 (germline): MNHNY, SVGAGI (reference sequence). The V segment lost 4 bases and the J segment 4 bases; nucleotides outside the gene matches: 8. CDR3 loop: CASSSRAGEGTGELFF. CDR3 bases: TGTGCCAGCAGTTCAAGAGCGGGGGAGGGCACCGGGGAGCTGTTTTTT.

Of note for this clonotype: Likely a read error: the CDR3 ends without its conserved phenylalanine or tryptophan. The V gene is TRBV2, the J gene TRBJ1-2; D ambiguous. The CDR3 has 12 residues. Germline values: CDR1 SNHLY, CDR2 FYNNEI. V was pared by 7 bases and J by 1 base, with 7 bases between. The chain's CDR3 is CASNQLNYGYTL. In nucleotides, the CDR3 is TGTGCCAGCAACCAACTTAACTATGGCTACACCTTA.

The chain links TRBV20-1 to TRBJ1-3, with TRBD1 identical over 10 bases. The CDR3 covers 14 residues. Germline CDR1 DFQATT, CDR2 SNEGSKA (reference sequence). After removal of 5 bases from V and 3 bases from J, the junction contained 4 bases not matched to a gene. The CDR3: CSAADRGLGNTIYF. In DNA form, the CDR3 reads TGCAGTGCTGCTGACAGGGGGCTTGGAAACACCATATATTTT.

CDR3 DNA sequence: TGCAGCGTTGAAGTGGGGGTTTTGGGACTGAGGCCCAGCAATGAGCAGTTCTTC. Residues: CSVEVGVLGLRPSNEQFF. The chain recombines TRBV29-1 with TRBJ2-1, with TRBD2 as a possible D gene (6 bases). V lost 1 base and J lost 6, with 25 bases in between. The CDR3 runs to 18 residues. In germline, CDR1 is SQVTM, CDR2 ANQGSEA.

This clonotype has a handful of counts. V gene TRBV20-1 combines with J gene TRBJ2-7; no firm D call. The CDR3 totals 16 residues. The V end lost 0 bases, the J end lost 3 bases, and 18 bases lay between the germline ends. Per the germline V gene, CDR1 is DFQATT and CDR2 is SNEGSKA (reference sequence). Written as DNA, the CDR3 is TGCAGTGCTAGAGATGCCCCCGGGCCGAGGCACTACGAGCAGTACTTC. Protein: CSARDAPGPRHYEQYF.